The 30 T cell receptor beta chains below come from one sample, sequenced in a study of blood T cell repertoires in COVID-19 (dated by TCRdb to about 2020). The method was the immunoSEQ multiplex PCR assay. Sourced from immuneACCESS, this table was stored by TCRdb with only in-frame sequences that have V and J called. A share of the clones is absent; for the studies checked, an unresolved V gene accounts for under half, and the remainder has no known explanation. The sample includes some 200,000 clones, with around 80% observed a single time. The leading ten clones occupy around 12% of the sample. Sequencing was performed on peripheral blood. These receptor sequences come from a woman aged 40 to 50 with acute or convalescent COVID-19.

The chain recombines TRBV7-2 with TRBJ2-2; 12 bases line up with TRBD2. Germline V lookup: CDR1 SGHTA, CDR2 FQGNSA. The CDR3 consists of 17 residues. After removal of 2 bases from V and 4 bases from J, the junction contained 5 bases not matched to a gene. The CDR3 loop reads CASSLNALAGGTGELFF. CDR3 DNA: TGTGCCAGCAGCTTAAACGCACTAGCGGGAGGCACCGGGGAGCTGTTTTTT.

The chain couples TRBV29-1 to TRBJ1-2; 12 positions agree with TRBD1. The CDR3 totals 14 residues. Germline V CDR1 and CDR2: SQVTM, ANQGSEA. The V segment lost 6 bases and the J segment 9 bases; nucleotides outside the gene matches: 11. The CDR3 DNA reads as TGCAGCGTATACCCCGGGACAGGGGGCTGGAGCTACACCTTC. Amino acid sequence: CSVYPGTGGWSYTF.

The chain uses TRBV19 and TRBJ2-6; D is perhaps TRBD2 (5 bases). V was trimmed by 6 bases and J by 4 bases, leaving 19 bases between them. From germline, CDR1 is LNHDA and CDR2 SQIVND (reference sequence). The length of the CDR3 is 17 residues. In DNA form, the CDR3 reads TGTGCCAGTAGGACGGATCTCCCCAGCGGAGGGGCCAACGTCCTGACTTTC. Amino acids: CASRTDLPSGGANVLTF.

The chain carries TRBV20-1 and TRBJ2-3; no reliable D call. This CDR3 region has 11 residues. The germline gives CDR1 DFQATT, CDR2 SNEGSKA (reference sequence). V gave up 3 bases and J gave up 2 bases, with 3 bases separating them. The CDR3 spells CSASYTDTQYF. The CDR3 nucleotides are TGCAGTGCTAGCTACACAGATACGCAGTATTTT.

The CDR3 coding sequence is TGTGCCAGGCCCAGGGCTGGCTCCTACGAGCAGTACTTC. Amino acid sequence: CARPRAGSYEQYF. The gene calls are TRBV19 and TRBJ2-7; tentatively, D is TRBD1 (5 bases). Germline V gene data show CDR1 as LNHDA and CDR2 as SQIVND (reference sequence). This CDR3 contains 13 residues. V lost 9 bases to trimming and J lost 0 bases, with 12 bases between them.

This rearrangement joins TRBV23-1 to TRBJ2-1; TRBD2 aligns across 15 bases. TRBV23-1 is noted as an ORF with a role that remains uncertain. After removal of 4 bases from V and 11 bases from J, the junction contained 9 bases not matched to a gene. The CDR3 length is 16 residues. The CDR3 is CASSPHRTSGRAKQFF. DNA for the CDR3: TGCGCCAGCAGTCCTCACAGGACTAGCGGGAGGGCTAAGCAGTTCTTC.

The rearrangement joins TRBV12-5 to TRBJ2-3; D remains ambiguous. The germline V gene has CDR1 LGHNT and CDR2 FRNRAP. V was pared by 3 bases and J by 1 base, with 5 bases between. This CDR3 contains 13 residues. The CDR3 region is CASGFGGTDTQYF. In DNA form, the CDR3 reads TGTGCTAGTGGTTTCGGTGGCACAGATACGCAGTATTTT. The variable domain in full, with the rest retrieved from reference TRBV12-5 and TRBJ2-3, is DARVTQTPRHKVTEMGQEVTMRCQPILGHNTVFWYRQTMMQGLELLAYFRNRAPLDDSGMPKDRFSAEMPDATLATLKIQPSEPRDSAVYFCASGFGGTDTQYFGPGTRLTVL.

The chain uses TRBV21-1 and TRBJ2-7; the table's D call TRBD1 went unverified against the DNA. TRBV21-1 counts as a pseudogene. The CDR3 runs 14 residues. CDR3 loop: CASSDDSRSYEQYF. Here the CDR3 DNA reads TGTGCCAGCAGCGACGACAGCCGGAGCTACGAGCAGTACTTC.

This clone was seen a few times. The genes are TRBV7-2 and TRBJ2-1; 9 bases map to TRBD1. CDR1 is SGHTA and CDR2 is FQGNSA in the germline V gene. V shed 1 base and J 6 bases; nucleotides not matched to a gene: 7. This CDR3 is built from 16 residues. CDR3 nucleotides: TGTGCCAGCAGCTTAGGCCGGGACAGGGTGGGCAATGAGCAGTTCTTC. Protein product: CASSLGRDRVGNEQFF.

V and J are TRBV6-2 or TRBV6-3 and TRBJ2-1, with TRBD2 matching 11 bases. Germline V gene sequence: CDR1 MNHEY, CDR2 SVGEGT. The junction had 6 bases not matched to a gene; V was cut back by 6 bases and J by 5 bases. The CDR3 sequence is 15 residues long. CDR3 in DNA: TGTGCCAGCAGCGAACTAGCGGGAGAAAACAATGAGCAGTTCTTC. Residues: CASSELAGENNEQFF.

The chain's CDR3 is CSARHGNIQYF. The CDR3 DNA is TGCAGTGCTAGACACGGAAACATTCAGTACTTC. The chain recombines TRBV20-1 with TRBJ2-4; no reliable D call. Germline V CDR1 and CDR2: DFQATT, SNEGSKA (reference sequence). The CDR3 totals 11 residues. Trimming stripped 2 bases from V and 6 bases from J, with 5 bases between.

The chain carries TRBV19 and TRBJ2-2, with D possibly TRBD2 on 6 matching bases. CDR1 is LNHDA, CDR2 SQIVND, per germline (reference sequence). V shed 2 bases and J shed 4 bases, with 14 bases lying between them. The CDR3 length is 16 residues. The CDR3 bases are TGTGCCAGTAGTATACGGGGTCAGGGAGGCACCGGGGAGCTGTTTTTT. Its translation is CASSIRGQGGTGELFF.

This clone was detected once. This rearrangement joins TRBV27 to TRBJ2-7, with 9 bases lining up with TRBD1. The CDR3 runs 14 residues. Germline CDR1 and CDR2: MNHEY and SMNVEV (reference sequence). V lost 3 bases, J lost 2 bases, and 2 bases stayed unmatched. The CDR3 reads CASSFGTGTYEQYF. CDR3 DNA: TGTGCCAGCAGTTTTGGGACAGGGACCTACGAGCAGTACTTC.

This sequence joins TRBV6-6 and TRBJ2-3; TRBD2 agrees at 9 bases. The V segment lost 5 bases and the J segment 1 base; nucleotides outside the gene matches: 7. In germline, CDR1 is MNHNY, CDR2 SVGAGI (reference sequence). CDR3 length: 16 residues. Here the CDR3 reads CASSTLGGGGTDTQYF. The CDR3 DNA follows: TGTGCCAGCAGTACCCTGGGCGGGGGGGGCACAGATACGCAGTATTTT.

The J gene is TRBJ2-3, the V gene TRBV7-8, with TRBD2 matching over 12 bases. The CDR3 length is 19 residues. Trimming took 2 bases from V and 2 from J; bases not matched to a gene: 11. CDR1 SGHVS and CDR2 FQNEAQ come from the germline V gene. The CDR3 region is CASSLWRSASGGVTDTQYF. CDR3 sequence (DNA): TGTGCCAGCAGCTTATGGAGGTCGGCTAGCGGGGGGGTCACAGATACGCAGTATTTT.

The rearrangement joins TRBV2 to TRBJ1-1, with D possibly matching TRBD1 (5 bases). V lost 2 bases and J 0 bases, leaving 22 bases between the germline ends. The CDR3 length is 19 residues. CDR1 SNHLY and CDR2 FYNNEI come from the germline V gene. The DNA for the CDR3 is TGTGCCAGCAGTGAATTAGGGGACTCAACTTCATCCATGAACACTGAAGCTTTCTTT. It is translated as CASSELGDSTSSMNTEAFF.

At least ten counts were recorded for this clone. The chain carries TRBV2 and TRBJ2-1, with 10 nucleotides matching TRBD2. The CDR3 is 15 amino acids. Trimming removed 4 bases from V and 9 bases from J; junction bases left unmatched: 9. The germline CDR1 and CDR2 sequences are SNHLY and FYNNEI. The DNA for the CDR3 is TGTGCCAGCAGTGGGACTAGCGGAGAGCGGAGTGAGCAGTTCTTC. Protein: CASSGTSGERSEQFF.

The CDR3 DNA reads as TGTGCCAGCACTGTGACAGGGCTCAATCAGCCCCAGCATTTT. It specifies CASTVTGLNQPQHF. The J gene is TRBJ1-5, the V gene TRBV6-5; 7 bases are a match to TRBD1. This CDR3 has 14 residues. CDR1 and CDR2 (germline): MNHEY, SVGAGI. Germline trimming cut 7 bases from V and 3 bases from J; bases unmatched to any gene: 6.

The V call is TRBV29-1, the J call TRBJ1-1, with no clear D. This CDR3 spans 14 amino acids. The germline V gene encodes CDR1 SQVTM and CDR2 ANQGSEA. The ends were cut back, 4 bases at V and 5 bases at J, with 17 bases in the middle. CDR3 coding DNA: TGCAGCGTTGCTACGATCCTCTCGGGGACTGAAGCTTTCTTT. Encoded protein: CSVATILSGTEAFF.

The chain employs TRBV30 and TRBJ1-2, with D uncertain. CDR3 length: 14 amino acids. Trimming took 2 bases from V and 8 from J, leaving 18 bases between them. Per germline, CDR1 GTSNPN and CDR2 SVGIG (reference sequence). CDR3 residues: CAWSFSLTSDGYTF. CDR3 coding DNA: TGTGCCTGGAGTTTCTCCCTAACCAGCGACGGCTACACCTTC.

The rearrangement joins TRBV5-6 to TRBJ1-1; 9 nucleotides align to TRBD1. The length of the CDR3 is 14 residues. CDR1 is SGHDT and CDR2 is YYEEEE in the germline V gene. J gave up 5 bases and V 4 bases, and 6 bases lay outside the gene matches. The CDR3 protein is CASSLYRGHTEAFF. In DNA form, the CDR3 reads TGTGCCAGCAGCCTCTACAGGGGGCATACTGAAGCTTTCTTT.

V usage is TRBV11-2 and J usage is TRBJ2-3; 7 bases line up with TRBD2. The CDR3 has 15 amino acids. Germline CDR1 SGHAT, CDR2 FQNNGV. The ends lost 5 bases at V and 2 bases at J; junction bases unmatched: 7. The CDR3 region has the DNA TGTGCCAGCAGCATGCGGGAGAGATACACAGATACGCAGTATTTT. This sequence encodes CASSMRERYTDTQYF.

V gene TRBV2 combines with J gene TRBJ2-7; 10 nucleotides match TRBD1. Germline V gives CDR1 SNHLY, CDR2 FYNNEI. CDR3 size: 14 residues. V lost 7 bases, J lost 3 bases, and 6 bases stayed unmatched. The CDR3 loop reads CASNRDRGDYEQYF. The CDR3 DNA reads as TGTGCCAGCAACCGGGACAGGGGAGACTACGAGCAGTACTTC.

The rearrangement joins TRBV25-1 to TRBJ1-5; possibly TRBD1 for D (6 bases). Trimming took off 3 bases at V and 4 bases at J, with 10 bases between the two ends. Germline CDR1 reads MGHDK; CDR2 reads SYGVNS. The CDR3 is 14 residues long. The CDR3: CASSDWTDNQPQHF. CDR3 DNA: TGTGCCAGCAGTGATTGGACAGATAATCAGCCCCAGCATTTT.

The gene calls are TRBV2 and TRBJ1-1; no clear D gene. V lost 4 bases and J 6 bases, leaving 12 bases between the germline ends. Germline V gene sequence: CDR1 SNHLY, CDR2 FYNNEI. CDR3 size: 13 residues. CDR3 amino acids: CASSVESGPEAFF. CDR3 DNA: TGTGCCAGCAGTGTCGAAAGCGGACCTGAAGCTTTCTTT.

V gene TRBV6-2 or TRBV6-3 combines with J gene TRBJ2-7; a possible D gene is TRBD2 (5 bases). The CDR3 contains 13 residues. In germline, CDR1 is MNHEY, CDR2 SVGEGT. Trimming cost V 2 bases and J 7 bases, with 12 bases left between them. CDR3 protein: CASSYANRGEQYF. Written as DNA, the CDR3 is TGTGCCAGCAGTTACGCAAATCGGGGAGAGCAGTACTTC.

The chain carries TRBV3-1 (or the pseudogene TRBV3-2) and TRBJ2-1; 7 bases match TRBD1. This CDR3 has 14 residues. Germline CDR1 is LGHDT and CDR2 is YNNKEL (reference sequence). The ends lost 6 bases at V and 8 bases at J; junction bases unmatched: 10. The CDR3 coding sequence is TGTGCCAGCAGTCATACAGGGGTTTTACATGAGCAGTTCTTC. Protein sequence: CASSHTGVLHEQFF.

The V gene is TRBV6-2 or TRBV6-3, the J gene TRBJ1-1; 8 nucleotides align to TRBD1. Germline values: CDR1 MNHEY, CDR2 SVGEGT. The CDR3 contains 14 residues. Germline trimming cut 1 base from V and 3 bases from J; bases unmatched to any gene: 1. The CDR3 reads CASSYLTGDTEAFF. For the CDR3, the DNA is TGTGCCAGCAGTTACTTGACAGGGGACACTGAAGCTTTCTTT.

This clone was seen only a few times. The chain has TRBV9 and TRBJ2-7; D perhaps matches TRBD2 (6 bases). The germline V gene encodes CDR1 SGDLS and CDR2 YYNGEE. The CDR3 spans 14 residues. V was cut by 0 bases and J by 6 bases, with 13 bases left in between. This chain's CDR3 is CASSVAGEVGEQYF. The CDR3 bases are TGTGCCAGCAGCGTAGCGGGAGAGGTGGGCGAGCAGTACTTC.

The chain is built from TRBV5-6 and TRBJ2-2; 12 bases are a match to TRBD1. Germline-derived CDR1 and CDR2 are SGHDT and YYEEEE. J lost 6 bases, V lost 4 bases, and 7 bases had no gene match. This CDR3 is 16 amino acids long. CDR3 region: CASSRHGTGGPGELFF. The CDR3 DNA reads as TGTGCCAGCAGCCGCCACGGGACAGGGGGCCCCGGGGAGCTGTTTTTT. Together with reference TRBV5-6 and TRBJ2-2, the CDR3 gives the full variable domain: DAGVTQSPTHLIKTRGQQVTLRCSPKSGHDTVSWYQQALGQGPQFIFQYYEEEERQRGNFPDRFSGHQFPNYSSELNVNALLLGDSALYLCASSRHGTGGPGELFFGEGSRLTVL.